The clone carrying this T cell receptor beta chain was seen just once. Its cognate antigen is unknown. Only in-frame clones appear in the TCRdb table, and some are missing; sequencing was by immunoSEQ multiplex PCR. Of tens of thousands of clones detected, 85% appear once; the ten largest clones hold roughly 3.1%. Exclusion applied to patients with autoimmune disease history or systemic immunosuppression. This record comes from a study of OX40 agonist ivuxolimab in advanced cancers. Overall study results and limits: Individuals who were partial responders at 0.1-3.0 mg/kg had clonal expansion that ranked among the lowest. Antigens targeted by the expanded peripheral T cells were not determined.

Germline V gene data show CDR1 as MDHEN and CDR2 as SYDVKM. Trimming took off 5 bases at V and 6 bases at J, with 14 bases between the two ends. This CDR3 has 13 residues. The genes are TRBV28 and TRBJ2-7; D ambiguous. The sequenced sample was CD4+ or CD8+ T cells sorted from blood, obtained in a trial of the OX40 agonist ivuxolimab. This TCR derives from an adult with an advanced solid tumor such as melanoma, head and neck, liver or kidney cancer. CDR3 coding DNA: TGTGCCAGCAGTCTCGACTTCAACTCCGAGCAGTACTTC. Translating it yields CASSLDFNSEQYF. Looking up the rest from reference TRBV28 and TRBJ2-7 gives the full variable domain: DVKVTQSSRYLVKRTGEKVFLECVQDMDHENMFWYRQDPGLGLRLIYFSYDVKMKEKGDIPEGYSVSREKKERFSLILESASTNQTSMYLCASSLDFNSEQYFGPGTRLTVT.